Following are 2 T cell receptor beta chains from one sample sequenced in a study of T cells in localized non-small cell lung cancer. Assay: immunoSEQ multiplex PCR; the TCRdb copy retains only in-frame clones and omits some. The sample includes roughly 35,000 clones, approximately 90% of them seen just once. The sequencing here drew on peripheral blood, taken before any cancer treatment. Receptor source: a female donor of 60 years or more with stage I lung adenocarcinoma.

In its sample, this clone was seen once. The V gene is TRBV19, the J gene TRBJ1-2, with D possibly being TRBD1 (5 bases). The germline gives CDR1 LNHDA, CDR2 SQIVND (reference sequence). The CDR3 sequence is 16 residues long. V was shortened by 3 bases and J by 6 bases, with 20 bases between the two germline ends. The CDR3 nucleotides are TGTGCCAGTAGTATGGGGGGAAGGGGCGGCATGGATGGCTACACCTTC. This sequence encodes CASSMGGRGGMDGYTF.

This rearrangement joins TRBV5-5 to TRBJ2-7; no firm D call. The CDR3 consists of 15 residues. CDR1 is SGHKS, CDR2 YYEKEE, per germline (reference sequence). V was trimmed by 0 bases and J by 1 base, leaving 11 bases between them. In nucleotides, the CDR3 is TGTGCCAGCAGCTTGGCCAGGTCAGATTCCTACGAGCAGTACTTC. Translated: CASSLARSDSYEQYF.